The 18 T cell receptor beta chains reported below all come from one sample, sequenced in a study of blood T cells in healthy people across ages. The second PCR ran about 6 to 11 cycles with a sample-barcoded 5' primer and J-beta primers. MiXCR was run by TCRdb on the 5' RACE reads, yielding one entry per CDR3 protein. Here the sample spans about 1,400,000 distinct CDR3 sequences, around two fifths being singletons. The specimen sequenced was blood. Receptor source: a woman under 30 in good health.

The chain recombines TRBV10-3 with TRBJ2-3; D is possibly TRBD2 (5 bases). V lost 7 bases to trimming and J lost 11 bases, with 25 bases between them. The CDR3 covers 15 residues. The germline CDR1 and CDR2 sequences are ENHRY and SYGVKD. CDR3 in amino acids: CAIKGEEEEMGKQYF. The CDR3 DNA sequence: TGTGCCATCAAGGGAGAGGAGGAGGAAATGGGGAAGCAGTATTTT.

This clonotype was counted between two and nine times. The chain recombines TRBV7-3 with TRBJ2-5; 11 bases agree with TRBD2. This CDR3 has 15 amino acids. The ends lost 7 bases at V and 3 bases at J; junction bases unmatched: 7. Germline CDR1 reads SGHTA; CDR2 reads FQGTGA. CDR3 in DNA: TGTGCCAGCACCCTTAGCGGGGGGGCTGAAGAGACCCAGTACTTC. Amino acid sequence: CASTLSGGAEETQYF.

The chain carries TRBV23-1 and TRBJ2-4; 10 bases are shared with TRBD1. TRBV23-1 is known as an ORF, though its function is uncertain. Unmatched junction bases numbered 4, after V lost 2 bases and J lost 0 bases. CDR3 length: 17 residues. The CDR3 loop reads CASSQDRGQLAKNIQYF. The DNA for the CDR3 is TGCGCCAGCAGTCAAGACAGGGGGCAGCTAGCCAAAAACATTCAGTACTTC.

V and J are TRBV12-3 or TRBV12-4 and TRBJ2-7, with TRBD1 matching over 8 bases. This CDR3 is 11 amino acids long. The junction had 0 bases not matched to a gene; V was cut back by 5 bases and J by 6 bases. The CDR3 nucleotides are TGTGCCAGCAGTGACAGGGGCGAGCAGTACTTC. It translates to CASSDRGEQYF.

This chain links TRBV27 with TRBJ1-1; TRBD1 matches 7 bases. The germline CDR1 and CDR2 sequences are MNHEY and SMNVEV (reference sequence). The ends lost 6 bases at V and 4 bases at J; junction bases unmatched: 8. The CDR3 is 14 residues long. CDR3 coding DNA: TGTGCCAGCAGGGGACAGCCCCCGGGCACTGAAGCTTTCTTT. Residues: CASRGQPPGTEAFF.

The rearrangement uses TRBV6-5 and TRBJ2-7; no reliable D call. Germline CDR1 is MNHEY and CDR2 is SVGAGI. The CDR3 is 13 amino acids. The ends were cut back, 5 bases at V and 2 bases at J, with 10 bases in the middle. The CDR3 coding sequence is TGTGCCAGCAGTCATGGCCCGACCTACGAGCAGTACTTC. This sequence encodes CASSHGPTYEQYF.

The V and J genes are TRBV7-3 and TRBJ2-5; D perhaps matches TRBD1 (5 bases). The CDR3 totals 15 residues. The germline V gene encodes CDR1 SGHTA and CDR2 FQGTGA. Deletions cut 2 bases from V and 1 base from J, with 11 bases between. The CDR3 bases are TGTGCCAGCAGCTTAGGTGGGGCATTCCAAGAGACCCAGTACTTC. Protein: CASSLGGAFQETQYF.

In regard to this clonotype: Mismatch with germline at one junction end may stem from a read error. The chain recombines TRBV6-1 with TRBJ2-4; 7 bases line up with TRBD1. Germline V lookup: CDR1 MNHNS, CDR2 SASEGT. The CDR3 spans 14 residues. The CDR3 here is CASGEGTALMKQYF. In DNA form, the CDR3 reads TGTGCCAGCGGTGAAGGGACAGCCCTGATGAAGCAGTACTTC.

This rearrangement joins TRBV5-1 to TRBJ2-5; 15 bases are shared with TRBD2. Germline V gene sequence: CDR1 SGHRS, CDR2 YFSETQ. The CDR3 sequence is 18 residues long. The V gene end was trimmed by 0 bases and the J gene end by 3 bases; junction bases not matched to a gene: 6. In nucleotides, the CDR3 is TGCGCCAGCAGCTTGGAATCGGGACTAGCGGGAGGAAAAGAGACCCAGTACTTC. Translated: CASSLESGLAGGKETQYF.

This clonotype was counted a few times. This sequence joins TRBV27 and TRBJ1-2, with D maybe TRBD1 (5 bases). CDR1 and CDR2 from the germline V gene are MNHEY and SMNVEV (reference sequence). Trimming cost V 7 bases and J 5 bases, with 23 bases left between them. CDR3 length: 16 amino acids. The DNA of the CDR3 is TGTGCCAGCATTCTCATCGGTGGGAGCGGGGCTTATGGCTACACCTTC. Amino acid sequence: CASILIGGSGAYGYTF.

This clonotype turned up a few times. V and J are TRBV10-3 and TRBJ1-6; tentative D call: TRBD1 (5 bases). The CDR3 runs to 15 residues. From germline, CDR1 is ENHRY and CDR2 SYGVKD. V gave up 0 bases and J gave up 7 bases, with 10 bases separating them. The CDR3 sequence: CAISESKGMNSPLHF. DNA for the CDR3: TGTGCCATCAGTGAGTCAAAGGGGATGAATTCACCCCTCCACTTT.

This clonotype appeared a few times. The V gene is TRBV20-1, the J gene TRBJ2-7; D uncertain. Judging by the DNA end, TRBJ2-4 fits better; the J call may be wrong. Looked up from germline, CDR1 is DFQATT and CDR2 is SNEGSKA (reference sequence). The CDR3 extends over 10 amino acids. CDR3 sequence (DNA): TGCAGTGCTAGAGAGGACATTCAGTACTTC. It codes for CSAREDIQYF.

This clonotype was recorded at least ten times. The chain combines TRBV18 with TRBJ2-7; TRBD2 agrees at 12 bases. This CDR3 has 15 amino acids. Germline trimming cut 6 bases from V and 0 bases from J; bases unmatched to any gene: 3. Germline CDR1 reads KGHSH; CDR2 reads LQKENI. Here the CDR3 reads CASSWTSGTSYEQYF. CDR3 bases: TGTGCCAGCTCGTGGACTAGCGGGACCTCCTACGAGCAGTACTTC.

The V and J genes are TRBV6-5 and TRBJ2-3; perhaps TRBD1 as D (6 bases). Trimming removed 4 bases at V and 1 base at J, with 12 bases between. CDR3 size: 15 residues. Germline V gene sequence: CDR1 MNHEY, CDR2 SVGAGI. The CDR3 reads CASSWFRGRTDTQYF. The CDR3 nucleotides are TGTGCCAGCAGTTGGTTCAGGGGCCGCACAGATACGCAGTATTTT.

This clonotype was counted many times. The rearrangement uses TRBV20-1 and TRBJ2-7, with 12 bases fitting TRBD2. CDR3 length: 13 amino acids. Germline V lookup: CDR1 DFQATT, CDR2 SNEGSKA (reference sequence). CDR3 amino acids: CRGGLAGSYEQYF. The DNA of the CDR3 is TGCAGGGGGGGACTAGCGGGCTCCTACGAGCAGTACTTC.

The V call is TRBV7-2, the J call TRBJ2-7; possible D gene TRBD1, 5 bases. TRBJ2-5 matches the DNA end more closely, so the J call is doubtful. Germline V CDR1 and CDR2: SGHTA, FQGNSA. This CDR3 contains 13 residues. The CDR3 nucleotides are TGTGCCAGCAGCTTTTCCAGGGAAGAGACCCAGTACTTC. Its translation: CASSFSREETQYF.

Details on this clonotype: At one boundary the junction diverges from the germline segment, which might be a read error. The chain combines TRBV7-3 with TRBJ1-6; 7 positions agree with TRBD1. CDR1 and CDR2 (germline): SGHTA, FQGTGA. This CDR3 has 14 amino acids. CDR3 amino acids: CASSQGVWNSPPHF. In nucleotides, the CDR3 is TGTGCCAGCAGTCAGGGGGTCTGGAATTCACCCCCCCACTTT.

The CDR3 DNA sequence: TGTGCCAGCAGCTTCCTCGGACTAGCGGGATCCCAAGAGACCCAGTACTTC. This codes for CASSFLGLAGSQETQYF. The J gene is TRBJ2-5, the V gene TRBV11-2, with TRBD2 identical over 12 bases. V shed 3 bases, J shed 1 base, and the junction held 6 bases outside the gene matches. CDR3 length: 17 amino acids. Germline V gene data show CDR1 as SGHAT and CDR2 as FQNNGV.